This T cell receptor beta chain was obtained from a study of early stage breast cancer tumors. Study-level information: About 70% of the 16 invasive tumors were ER+, PR+ and HER2-. Seven or eight ER+/PR+/HER2- tumors were invasive ductal; four were invasive lobular. Around 9.6-fold was the mean read coverage per sample.

CDR1 and CDR2 from the germline V gene are SEHNR and FQNEAQ (reference sequence). Trimming took 6 bases from V and 4 from J, leaving 19 bases between them. This CDR3 comprises 16 residues. Each sample had two DNA replicates, approximately 0.49 ug blood or around 1.5 ug tissue. Data came from immunoSEQ multiplex PCR; TCRdb stores just in-frame clones and leaves some out. This table has around 53,000 clones, approximately 90% appearing once. This clonotype originated in a person aged 65-85 years with breast cancer. The chain joins TRBV7-9 to TRBJ1-3; no definite D call. Sequenced material: blood. The CDR3 nucleotides read TGTGCCAGCAGTCGGTCATCGGGAGGGCTCGGAAACACCATATATTTT. Its translation: CASSRSSGGLGNTIYF. Using reference TRBV7-9 and TRBJ1-3 for the parts outside the CDR3, the full variable domain is DTGVSQNPRHKITKRGQNVTFRCDPISEHNRLYWYRQTLGQGPEFLTYFQNEAQLEKSRLLSDRFSAERPKGSFSTLEIQRTEQGDSAMYLCASSRSSGGLGNTIYFGEGSWLTVV.